The 24 T cell receptor beta chains below were found in one sample sequenced in a study of regulatory T cells in long-lasting Graves disease. Building of the TCR beta libraries involved iRepertoire HTBI primers and Arm-PCR of CDR3 regions. TCRdb re-derived calls from the multiplex PCR reads in MiXCR, one entry per CDR3 protein. Of around 420,000 distinct CDR3 sequences detected, roughly 16% appear once; the ten largest clones hold 22%. Time point in this sample: newly diagnosed GD, antithyroid drugs for less than 3 months. Researchers made the TCR library from RNA that was extracted from PBMCs. Sequenced material: peripheral blood mononuclear cells (PBMCs), taken at new diagnosis, from a patient treated with antithyroid drugs. The receptors stem from a female donor with Graves disease.

This clonotype showed up just a few times. The chain carries TRBV6-1 and TRBJ2-3; D is uncertain. CDR1 is MNHNS, CDR2 SASEGT, per germline. This CDR3 contains 13 residues. Trimming shortened V by 6 bases and J by 4 bases, and 11 bases separated the two germline ends. CDR3 DNA sequence: TGTGCCAGCAGGAATAAAGTCTCAGATACGCAGTATTTT. It translates to CASRNKVSDTQYF.

This clonotype was observed a few times. The chain carries TRBV7-9 and TRBJ2-1, with D perhaps TRBD2 (6 bases). The germline CDR1 and CDR2 sequences are SEHNR and FQNEAQ (reference sequence). The CDR3 runs to 19 residues. V lost 4 bases, J lost 4 bases, and 26 bases lay in between. CDR3 region: CASSSSLSPPGRIYNEQFF. As DNA, the CDR3 is TGTGCCAGCAGCTCGAGCCTCAGCCCCCCGGGGAGGATATACAATGAGCAGTTCTTC. Together with reference TRBV7-9 and TRBJ2-1, the CDR3 gives the full variable domain: DTGVSQNPRHKITKRGQNVTFRCDPISEHNRLYWYRQTLGQGPEFLTYFQNEAQLEKSRLLSDRFSAERPKGSFSTLEIQRTEQGDSAMYLCASSSSLSPPGRIYNEQFFGPGTRLTVL.

This chain uses TRBV5-1 with TRBJ2-7; 10 bases agree with TRBD1. V shed 4 bases, J shed 0 bases, and the junction held 4 bases outside the gene matches. Looked up from germline, CDR1 is SGHRS and CDR2 is YFSETQ. The CDR3 runs to 15 residues. The DNA for the CDR3 is TGCGCCAGCAGCGGGCGACAGGGGGCCTCCTACGAGCAGTACTTC. Translation gives CASSGRQGASYEQYF.

At least ten counts were recorded for this clonotype. V and J are TRBV7-9 and TRBJ1-4; TRBD1 aligns across 12 bases. CDR3 size: 18 residues. Trimming cost V 5 bases and J 7 bases; bases outside gene matches: 14. Looked up from germline, CDR1 is SEHNR and CDR2 is FQNEAQ (reference sequence). CDR3 protein: CASSPPAGQGASIEKLFF. The CDR3, as DNA: TGTGCCAGCAGCCCCCCCGCGGGACAGGGGGCGTCAATTGAAAAACTGTTTTTT.

This clonotype was counted many times. The chain is built from TRBV5-1 and TRBJ1-1, with no clear D. CDR3 size: 14 residues. CDR1 is SGHRS, CDR2 YFSETQ, per germline. The germline V and J ends were trimmed by 1 base and 1 base, with 8 bases remaining between them. CDR3 nucleotide sequence: TGCGCCAGCAGCTTGTACCCGGGGAACACTGAAGCTTTCTTT. It translates to CASSLYPGNTEAFF.

This clonotype has a count of ten or more. The chain uses TRBV12-3 or TRBV12-4 and TRBJ1-1; possible D gene TRBD1, 5 bases. There are 11 residues in the CDR3. V lost 8 bases and J 5 bases, leaving 9 bases between the germline ends. CDR3 nucleotide sequence: TGTGCCAGCGGAGGGGCAACTGAAGCTTTCTTT. It encodes CASGGATEAFF.

This clonotype has a handful of counts. The V call is TRBV24-1, the J call TRBJ1-2; D is unresolved. The germline V and J ends were trimmed by 0 bases and 6 bases, with 4 bases remaining between them. The germline CDR1 and CDR2 sequences are KGHDR and SFDVKD. The CDR3 runs to 12 residues. CDR3 DNA: TGTGCCACCAGTGATTTGGCCGATGGCTACACCTTC. Translation: CATSDLADGYTF.

This clonotype was recorded at least ten times. This chain uses TRBV28 with TRBJ2-2, with 7 bases aligning to TRBD1. V lost 4 bases and J lost 4; bases outside the gene matches: 15. Germline CDR1 is MDHEN and CDR2 is SYDVKM. The CDR3 is 18 residues long. Here the CDR3 reads CASSWRNEGAPGTGELFF. In DNA, the CDR3 is TGTGCCAGCAGTTGGAGAAATGAGGGGGCGCCGGGCACCGGGGAGCTGTTTTTT.

This clonotype showed up many times. This sequence joins TRBV11-2 and TRBJ2-5, with D uncertain. CDR3 size: 15 residues. Trimming shortened V by 1 base and J by 2 bases, and 11 bases separated the two germline ends. Germline CDR1 is SGHAT and CDR2 is FQNNGV. In DNA, the CDR3 is TGTGCCAGCAGCTTAGGACAAGCCTTACAAGAGACCCAGTACTTC. It encodes CASSLGQALQETQYF.

Notes on this clonotype: Just one base apart from a much larger clone, this may be a read error. The chain is built from TRBV5-4 and TRBJ1-5, with D uncertain. Germline CDR1 reads SGHNT; CDR2 reads YYREEE (reference sequence). This CDR3 region has 12 residues. In DNA, the CDR3 is TGTGCCAGCAGCTTGAGGGATCAGACCCAGCATTTT. Amino acid sequence: CASSLRDQTQHF.

This clonotype has at least ten counts. This sequence joins TRBV3-1 and TRBJ1-5, with D perhaps TRBD1 (5 bases). Germline V gene lookup returns CDR1 LGHDT and CDR2 YNNKEL (reference sequence). The germline V and J ends were trimmed by 3 bases and 5 bases, with 14 bases remaining between them. The CDR3 length is 15 residues. CDR3: CASSQDQGRDQPQHF. The DNA for the CDR3 is TGTGCCAGCAGCCAGGACCAGGGTCGAGATCAGCCCCAGCATTTT.

In the case of this clonotype: A junction boundary mismatches the germline segment, possibly from a read error. This chain connects TRBV29-1 to TRBJ1-2, with 8 bases identical to TRBD1. This CDR3 comprises 13 residues. Germline V gene sequence: CDR1 SQVTM, CDR2 ANQGSEA. This CDR3 reads CSVETGTGYGCTF. CDR3 nucleotides: TGCAGCGTTGAGACAGGGACAGGATATGGCTGCACCTTC. The full variable domain, in which reference TRBV29-1 and TRBJ1-2 provide the parts outside the CDR3, is SAVISQKPSRDICQRGTSLTIQCQVDSQVTMMFWYRQQPGQSLTLIATANQGSEATYESGFVIDKFPISRPNLTFSTLTVSNMSPEDSSIYLCSVETGTGYGCTFGSGTRLTVV.

The chain carries TRBV19 and TRBJ2-3, with 9 bases matching TRBD1. Unmatched junction bases numbered 16, after V lost 5 bases and J lost 10 bases. Germline CDR1 and CDR2: LNHDA and SQIVND (reference sequence). The CDR3 has 16 amino acids. The CDR3 sequence: CASSVGRDRENGAQYF. DNA for the CDR3: TGTGCCAGTAGTGTCGGCCGGGACAGGGAGAACGGTGCGCAGTATTTT. Full variable domain (rest looked up from reference TRBV19 and TRBJ2-3): DGGITQSPKYLFRKEGQNVTLSCEQNLNHDAMYWYRQDPGQGLRLIYYSQIVNDFQKGDIAEGYSVSREKKESFPLTVTSAQKNPTAFYLCASSVGRDRENGAQYFGPGTRLTVL.

This chain joins TRBV6-2 or TRBV6-3 and TRBJ2-7, with 13 positions matching TRBD2. CDR3 length: 15 residues. CDR1 and CDR2 (germline): MNHEY, SVGEGT. Trimming at V came to 4 bases and at J to 2 bases, leaving 2 bases not matched to a gene. This CDR3 reads CASSSGTSGTYEQYF. CDR3 in DNA: TGTGCCAGCAGTTCTGGGACTAGCGGGACCTACGAGCAGTACTTC.

This chain uses TRBV18 with TRBJ2-7; D possibly corresponds to TRBD1 (5 bases). The CDR3 is made up of 16 amino acids. Trimming stripped 2 bases from V and 6 bases from J, with 20 bases between. The germline V gene has CDR1 KGHSH and CDR2 LQKENI. CDR3 nucleotides: TGTGCCAGCTCACCAATCGACAGCGAGCCAACCTGCGAGCAGTACTTC. Translated, it gives CASSPIDSEPTCEQYF.

This clonotype was seen at least ten times. This CDR3 is CASSIRDSGGNTEAFF. In DNA, the CDR3 is TGTGCCAGCAGCATCCGGGACAGTGGGGGGAACACTGAAGCTTTCTTT. The chain combines TRBV9 with TRBJ1-1; 7 bases are a match to TRBD1. CDR1 SGDLS and CDR2 YYNGEE come from the germline V gene. There are 16 residues in the CDR3. V shed 4 bases, J shed 1 base, and the junction held 10 bases outside the gene matches.

This clonotype was seen at least ten times. This chain's CDR3 is CAISDPVNTEAFF. As DNA, the CDR3 is TGTGCCATCAGTGATCCGGTGAACACTGAAGCTTTCTTT. This rearrangement joins TRBV10-3 to TRBJ1-1; D is unclear. In germline, CDR1 is ENHRY, CDR2 SYGVKD. The CDR3 spans 13 residues. V gave up 3 bases and J gave up 0 bases, with 5 bases separating them.

This clonotype was recorded many times. J is TRBJ1-5 and V is TRBV12-3 or TRBV12-4; 7 nucleotides align to TRBD1. V gave up 6 bases and J gave up 6 bases; unmatched junction bases: 5. This CDR3 comprises 13 residues. DNA for the CDR3: TGTGCCAGCAGCGTACAGGGGTCTCAGCCCCAGCATTTT. This gives the protein CASSVQGSQPQHF.

This clonotype turned up a few times. V usage is TRBV12-3 or TRBV12-4 and J usage is TRBJ1-6; D perhaps matches TRBD1 (5 bases). The CDR3 loop spans 13 amino acids. V was clipped by 7 bases and J by 9 bases, with 13 bases between them. The CDR3 DNA follows: TGTGCCAGCAAGTGGGGCCCGAGTTCACCCCTCCACTTT. Residues: CASKWGPSSPLHF.

This clonotype was found many times. The chain links TRBV9 to TRBJ2-7; D might be TRBD1 (5 bases). V shed 3 bases and J shed 2 bases, with 15 bases lying between them. CDR3 size: 15 residues. Germline V gives CDR1 SGDLS, CDR2 YYNGEE. This CDR3 reads CASSGAQGATYEQYF. The CDR3 nucleotides are TGTGCCAGCAGCGGAGCACAAGGGGCCACCTACGAGCAGTACTTC.

This clonotype was picked up many times. V and J are TRBV10-3 and TRBJ2-2; D remains ambiguous. The CDR3 spans 13 residues. V was trimmed by 6 bases and J by 5 bases, leaving 10 bases between them. Germline CDR1 is ENHRY and CDR2 is SYGVKD. The CDR3 DNA sequence: TGTGCCATCAGCCCGGACGGAACCGGGGAGCTGTTTTTT. It is translated as CAISPDGTGELFF.

This clonotype has ten or more counts. This chain uses TRBV3-1 with TRBJ2-5; D not certain. Deletions cut 2 bases from V and 0 bases from J, with 7 bases between. The CDR3 loop spans 14 amino acids. From germline, CDR1 is LGHDT and CDR2 YNNKEL (reference sequence). CDR3 in amino acids: CASSQPPNQETQYF. The DNA for the CDR3 is TGTGCCAGCAGCCAACCGCCTAACCAAGAGACCCAGTACTTC.

This clonotype was found many times. The chain combines TRBV12-3 or TRBV12-4 with TRBJ2-7; maybe TRBD1 (5 bases). CDR3 length: 13 residues. Between the trimmed V and J ends, which lost 4 bases and 2 bases, there was a span of 9 bases. The CDR3 region is CASSWGSAYEQYF. The CDR3 nucleotides read TGTGCCAGCAGTTGGGGCAGCGCCTACGAGCAGTACTTC.

This clonotype was counted many times. The CDR3: CASSLGFEETQYF. The CDR3 nucleotides are TGTGCCAGCAGCTTGGGGTTTGAGGAGACCCAGTACTTC. The chain couples TRBV5-6 to TRBJ2-5, with unresolved D. With 0 bases removed from V and 5 bases from J, the gap between germline ends came to 8 bases. Germline CDR1 SGHDT, CDR2 YYEEEE. This CDR3 spans 13 amino acids.